Presented here are 12 T cell receptor beta chains from one specimen sequenced in a study of vaccination effects on CD4 cells after COVID-19. Their antigen targets remain unknown. Under the ViraFEST assay, PBMC were stimulated with viral peptide pools so that antigen-specific CD4+ T cells expanded. Sequencing was performed afterwards. Having been cultured for ten to eleven days, the cells underwent CD4+ T cell isolation. Each vaccine recipient was nucleocapsid antibody negative and had no prior SARS-CoV-2 infection. The assay was immunoSEQ multiplex PCR, and TCRdb's table has in-frame clones only and misses some. Among about 73,000 clones listed, around 81% were seen once. The material was CD4+ T cells from PBMCs cultured with SARS-CoV-2 spike peptides, obtained before COVID-19 vaccination. The receptors stem from a human donor who received a COVID-19 vaccine.

The chain is built from TRBV24-1 and TRBJ2-5; tentatively, D is TRBD1 (5 bases). The CDR3 length is 13 residues. Germline-derived CDR1 and CDR2 are KGHDR and SFDVKD. Trimming cost V 7 bases and J 5 bases, with 13 bases left between them. CDR3 protein: CATSRTGVETQYF. In nucleotides, the CDR3 is TGTGCCACCAGCCGAACAGGCGTGGAGACCCAGTACTTC.

This sequence joins TRBV10-1 and TRBJ2-2; 8 positions agree with TRBD2. This CDR3 is built from 14 residues. CDR1 is WNHNN, CDR2 SYGVQD, per germline (reference sequence). Trimming removed 4 bases from V and 4 bases from J; junction bases left unmatched: 2. Here the CDR3 reads CASSAGGTTGELFF. CDR3 DNA sequence: TGCGCCAGCAGTGCGGGGGGGACCACCGGGGAGCTGTTTTTT.

V gene TRBV28 combines with J gene TRBJ2-5; 9 nucleotides line up with TRBD1. The J segment lost 4 bases and the V segment lost 4 bases, leaving 7 bases of the junction unmatched. Germline CDR1 is MDHEN and CDR2 is SYDVKM. There are 15 residues in the CDR3. The CDR3 DNA reads TGTGCCAGCAGTTCTCCGGGACAGGGTCGAGAGACCCAGTACTTC. Translated, it gives CASSSPGQGRETQYF.

The chain employs TRBV18 and TRBJ1-2; 8 bases map to TRBD1. The CDR3 is 16 amino acids. Germline trimming cut 2 bases from V and 1 base from J; bases unmatched to any gene: 6. The germline V gene has CDR1 KGHSH and CDR2 LQKENI. CDR3 loop: CASSPGQGTLNYGYTF. DNA of the CDR3: TGTGCCAGCTCACCAGGACAGGGTACCCTTAACTATGGCTACACCTTC.

With regard to this clone: The junction does not match germline at one end; this may be a read error. This rearrangement joins TRBV12-3 or TRBV12-4 to TRBJ2-4, with TRBD1 matching 8 bases. The CDR3 covers 11 residues. The CDR3 protein is CASSPDRGMSF. CDR3 DNA: TGTGCCAGCAGCCCCGACAGGGGAATGTCCTTC.

V gene TRBV5-1 combines with J gene TRBJ2-3; 10 positions agree with TRBD1. In germline, CDR1 is SGHRS, CDR2 YFSETQ. The CDR3 runs 14 residues. V trimming: 5 bases; J trimming: 4 bases; junction bases outside the gene matches: 4. DNA for the CDR3: TGCGCCAGCAGGACCGGGACAGGGGCAGATACGCAGTATTTT. Its translation is CASRTGTGADTQYF.

V gene TRBV27 combines with J gene TRBJ2-5, with 8 bases identical to TRBD1. CDR1 is MNHEY, CDR2 SMNVEV, per germline (reference sequence). The CDR3 is 13 residues long. The junction had 7 bases not matched to a gene; V was cut back by 6 bases and J by 7 bases. The CDR3 here is CASSRTGMGTQYF. The CDR3, as DNA: TGTGCCAGCAGCCGGACAGGGATGGGGACCCAGTACTTC.

The V gene is TRBV5-1, the J gene TRBJ2-3; 10 nucleotides align to TRBD1. The length of the CDR3 is 15 residues. With V trimmed by 3 bases and J by 4 bases, 5 bases remained unmatched. CDR1 and CDR2 (germline): SGHRS, YFSETQ. The CDR3 loop is CASSSRDRGPDTQYF. CDR3 coding DNA: TGCGCCAGCAGCTCCCGGGACAGGGGCCCAGATACGCAGTATTTT.

The chain is built from TRBV9 and TRBJ1-4; 8 bases fit TRBD1. V shed 4 bases, J shed 7 bases, and the junction held 9 bases outside the gene matches. Per the germline V gene, CDR1 is SGDLS and CDR2 is YYNGEE. The CDR3 spans 15 residues. Written as DNA, the CDR3 is TGTGCCAGCAGCCCCCAGGGGGCGGTGGGTGAAAAACTGTTTTTT. It encodes CASSPQGAVGEKLFF.

V usage is TRBV6-5 and J usage is TRBJ1-2; D not certain. Germline V lookup: CDR1 MNHEY, CDR2 SVGAGI. CDR3 size: 12 residues. Trimming stripped 6 bases from V and 5 bases from J, with 10 bases between. The CDR3 bases are TGTGCCAGCAGACTAGAGCCGTATGGCTACACCTTC. Protein product: CASRLEPYGYTF.

Only a few counts were recorded for this clone. The chain joins TRBV6-2 or TRBV6-3 to TRBJ1-5; D call uncertain. Germline V gene sequence: CDR1 MNHEY, CDR2 SVGEGT. V was shortened by 3 bases and J by 4 bases, with 10 bases between the two germline ends. The CDR3 spans 14 residues. In nucleotides, the CDR3 is TGTGCCAGCAGTTATGGGCAGAAGAATCAGCCCCAGCATTTT. Amino acids: CASSYGQKNQPQHF.

The chain couples TRBV30 to TRBJ1-1; D gene unclear. The CDR3 loop spans 12 amino acids. V shed 0 bases and J shed 8 bases, with 10 bases lying between them. Germline loops: CDR1 GTSNPN, CDR2 SVGIG (reference sequence). The CDR3 nucleotides read TGTGCCTGGAGTGTACGGGGAATGGAAGCTTTCTTT. Translating it yields CAWSVRGMEAFF.